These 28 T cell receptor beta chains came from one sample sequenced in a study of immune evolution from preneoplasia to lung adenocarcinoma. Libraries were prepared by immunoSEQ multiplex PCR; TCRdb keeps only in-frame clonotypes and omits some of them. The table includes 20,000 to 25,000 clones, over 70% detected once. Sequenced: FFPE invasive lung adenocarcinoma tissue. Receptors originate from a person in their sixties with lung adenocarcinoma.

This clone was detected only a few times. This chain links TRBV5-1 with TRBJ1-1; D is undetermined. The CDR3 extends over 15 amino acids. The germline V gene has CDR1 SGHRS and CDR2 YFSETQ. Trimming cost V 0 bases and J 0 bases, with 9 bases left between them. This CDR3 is CASSLAGGVNTEAFF. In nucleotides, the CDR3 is TGCGCCAGCAGCTTGGCGGGCGGGGTGAACACTGAAGCTTTCTTT.

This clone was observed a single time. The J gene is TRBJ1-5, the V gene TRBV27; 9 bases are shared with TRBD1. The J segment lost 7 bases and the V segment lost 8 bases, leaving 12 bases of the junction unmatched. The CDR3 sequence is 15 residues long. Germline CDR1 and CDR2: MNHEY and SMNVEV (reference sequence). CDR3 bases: TGTGCCAGCGGGAGGGGACAGGGTCTTTTACAGCCCCAGCATTTT. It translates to CASGRGQGLLQPQHF.

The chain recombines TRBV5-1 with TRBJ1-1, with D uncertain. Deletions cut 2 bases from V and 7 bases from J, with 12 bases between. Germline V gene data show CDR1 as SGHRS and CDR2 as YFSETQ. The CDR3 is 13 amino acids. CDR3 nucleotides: TGCGCCAGCAGCTTTGGTTCCGCGAATGAAGCTTTCTTT. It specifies CASSFGSANEAFF.

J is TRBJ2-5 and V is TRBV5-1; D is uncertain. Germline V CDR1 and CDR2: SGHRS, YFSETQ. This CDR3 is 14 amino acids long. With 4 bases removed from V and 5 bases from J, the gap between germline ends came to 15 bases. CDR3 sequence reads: CASSLRSSQETQYF. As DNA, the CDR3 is TGCGCCAGCAGCCTCAGATCCTCCCAGGAGACCCAGTACTTC.

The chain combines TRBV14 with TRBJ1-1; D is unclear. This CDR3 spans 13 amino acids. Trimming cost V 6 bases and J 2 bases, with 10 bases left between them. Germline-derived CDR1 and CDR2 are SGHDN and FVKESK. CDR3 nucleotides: TGTGCCAGCAGGTTCGGCCTCAACACTGAAGCTTTCTTT. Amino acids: CASRFGLNTEAFF.

Here the CDR3 reads CASSHPTRQGNTEAFF. The CDR3 DNA reads TGTGCCAGCAGCCATCCCACCCGACAGGGGAACACTGAAGCTTTCTTT. The chain uses TRBV4-2 and TRBJ1-1; TRBD1 matches at 7 bases. This CDR3 is built from 16 residues. Per germline, CDR1 LGHNA and CDR2 YNFKEQ. Trimming took 3 bases from V and 1 from J; bases not matched to a gene: 8.

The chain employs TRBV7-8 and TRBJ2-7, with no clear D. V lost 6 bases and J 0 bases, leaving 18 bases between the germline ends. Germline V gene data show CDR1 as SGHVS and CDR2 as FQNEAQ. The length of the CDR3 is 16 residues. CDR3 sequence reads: CASSSGGAESSYEQYF. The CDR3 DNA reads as TGTGCCAGCAGTTCCGGTGGAGCCGAGAGCTCCTACGAGCAGTACTTC.

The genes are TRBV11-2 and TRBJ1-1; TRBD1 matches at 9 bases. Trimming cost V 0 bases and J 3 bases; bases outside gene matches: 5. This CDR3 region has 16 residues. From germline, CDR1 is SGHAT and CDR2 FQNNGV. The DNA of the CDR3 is TGTGCCAGCAGCTTAGAACCCGGGACAGGGCACACTGAAGCTTTCTTT. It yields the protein CASSLEPGTGHTEAFF.

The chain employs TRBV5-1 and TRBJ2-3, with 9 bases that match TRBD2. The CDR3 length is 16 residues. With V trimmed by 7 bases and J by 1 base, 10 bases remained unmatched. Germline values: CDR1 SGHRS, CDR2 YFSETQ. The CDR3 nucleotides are TGCGCCAGCTCTGGGGGCGGGAGGGCCGGCACAGATACGCAGTATTTT. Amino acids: CASSGGGRAGTDTQYF.

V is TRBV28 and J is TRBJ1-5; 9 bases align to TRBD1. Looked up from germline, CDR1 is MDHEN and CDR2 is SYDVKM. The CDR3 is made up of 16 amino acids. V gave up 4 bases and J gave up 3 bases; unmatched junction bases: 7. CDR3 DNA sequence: TGTGCCAGCAGTTCCCCGGGGACAGGGATCAATCAGCCCCAGCATTTT. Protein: CASSSPGTGINQPQHF.

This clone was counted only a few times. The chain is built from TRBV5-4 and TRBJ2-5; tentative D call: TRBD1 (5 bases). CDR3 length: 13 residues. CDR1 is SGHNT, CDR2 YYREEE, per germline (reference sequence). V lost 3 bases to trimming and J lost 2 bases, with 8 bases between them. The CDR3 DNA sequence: TGTGCCAGCAGCTCGCCAGGGCAAGAGACCCAGTACTTC. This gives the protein CASSSPGQETQYF.

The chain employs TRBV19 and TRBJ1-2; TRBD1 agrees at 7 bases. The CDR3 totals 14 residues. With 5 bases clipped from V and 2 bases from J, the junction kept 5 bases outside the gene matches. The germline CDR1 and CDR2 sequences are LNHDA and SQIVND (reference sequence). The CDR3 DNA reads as TGTGCCAGTAGTTTTAGGGGGCGAAACTATGGCTACACCTTC. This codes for CASSFRGRNYGYTF.

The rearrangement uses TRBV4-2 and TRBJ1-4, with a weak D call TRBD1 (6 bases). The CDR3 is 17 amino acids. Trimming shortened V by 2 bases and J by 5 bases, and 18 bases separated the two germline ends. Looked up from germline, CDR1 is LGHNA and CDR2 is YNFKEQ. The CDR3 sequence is CASSQLRRTASNEKLFF. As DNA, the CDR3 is TGTGCCAGCAGCCAACTTCGGAGGACAGCCTCGAATGAAAAACTGTTTTTT.

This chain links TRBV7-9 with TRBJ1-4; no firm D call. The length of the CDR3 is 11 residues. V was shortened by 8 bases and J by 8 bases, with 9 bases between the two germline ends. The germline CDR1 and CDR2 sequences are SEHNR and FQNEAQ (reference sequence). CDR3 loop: CASSPGEKLFF. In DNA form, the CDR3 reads TGTGCCAGCTCTCCCGGCGAAAAACTGTTTTTT.

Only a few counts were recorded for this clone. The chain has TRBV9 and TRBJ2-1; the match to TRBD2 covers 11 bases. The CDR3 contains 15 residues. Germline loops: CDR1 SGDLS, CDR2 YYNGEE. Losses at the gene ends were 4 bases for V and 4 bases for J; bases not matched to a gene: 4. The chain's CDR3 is CASSLGTSGYNEQFF. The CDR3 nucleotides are TGTGCCAGCAGCCTAGGGACTAGCGGATACAATGAGCAGTTCTTC.

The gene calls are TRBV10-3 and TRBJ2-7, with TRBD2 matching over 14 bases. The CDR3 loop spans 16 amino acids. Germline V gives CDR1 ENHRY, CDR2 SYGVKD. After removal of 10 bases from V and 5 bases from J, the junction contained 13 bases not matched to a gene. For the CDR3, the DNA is TGTGCCACCACCCCGTTCCCGACTAGCGGGAGGGACGAGCAGTACTTC. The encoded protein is CATTPFPTSGRDEQYF.

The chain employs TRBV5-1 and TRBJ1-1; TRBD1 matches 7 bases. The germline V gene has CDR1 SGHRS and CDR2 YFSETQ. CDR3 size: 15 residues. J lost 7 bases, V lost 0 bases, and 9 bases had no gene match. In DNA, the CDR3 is TGCGCCAGCAGCTTGGCCCTGACAGGGCGTTATGAAGCTTTCTTT. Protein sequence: CASSLALTGRYEAFF.

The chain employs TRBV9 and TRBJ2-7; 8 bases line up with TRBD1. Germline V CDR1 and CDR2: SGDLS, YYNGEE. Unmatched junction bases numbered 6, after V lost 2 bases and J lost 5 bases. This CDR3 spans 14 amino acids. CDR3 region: CASSVDRGVNEQYF. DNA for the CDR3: TGTGCCAGCAGCGTCGACAGGGGAGTCAACGAGCAGTACTTC.

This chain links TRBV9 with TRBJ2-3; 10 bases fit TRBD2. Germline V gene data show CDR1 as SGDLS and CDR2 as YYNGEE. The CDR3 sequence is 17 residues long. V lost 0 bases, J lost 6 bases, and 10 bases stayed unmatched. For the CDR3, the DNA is TGTGCCAGCAGCGTAGATCTAGTAGCGGGAGGCGGGGATACGCAGTATTTT. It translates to CASSVDLVAGGGDTQYF.

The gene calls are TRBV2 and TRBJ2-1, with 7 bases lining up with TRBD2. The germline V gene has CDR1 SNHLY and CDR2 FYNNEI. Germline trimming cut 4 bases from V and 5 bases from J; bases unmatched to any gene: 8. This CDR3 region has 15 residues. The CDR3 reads CASSGLAEINNEQFF. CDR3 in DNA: TGTGCCAGCAGTGGTCTAGCGGAGATAAACAATGAGCAGTTCTTC. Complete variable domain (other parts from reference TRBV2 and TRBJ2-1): EPEVTQTPSHQVTQMGQEVILRCVPISNHLYFYWYRQILGQKVEFLVSFYNNEISEKSEIFDDQFSVERPDGSNFTLKIRSTKLEDSAMYFCASSGLAEINNEQFFGPGTRLTVL.

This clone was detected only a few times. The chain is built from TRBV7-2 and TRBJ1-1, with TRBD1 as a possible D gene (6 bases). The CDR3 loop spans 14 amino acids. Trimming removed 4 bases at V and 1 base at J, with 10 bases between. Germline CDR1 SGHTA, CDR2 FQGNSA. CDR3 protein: CASSSYRENTEAFF. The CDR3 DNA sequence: TGTGCCAGCAGCTCGTACAGGGAGAACACTGAAGCTTTCTTT.

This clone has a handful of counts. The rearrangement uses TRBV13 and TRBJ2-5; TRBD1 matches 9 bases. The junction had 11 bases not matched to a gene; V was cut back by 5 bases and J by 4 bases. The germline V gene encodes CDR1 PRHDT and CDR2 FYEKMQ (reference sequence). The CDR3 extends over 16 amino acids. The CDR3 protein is CASSVAGTGFSETQYF. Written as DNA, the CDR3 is TGTGCCAGCAGCGTCGCGGGGACAGGGTTCTCAGAGACCCAGTACTTC.

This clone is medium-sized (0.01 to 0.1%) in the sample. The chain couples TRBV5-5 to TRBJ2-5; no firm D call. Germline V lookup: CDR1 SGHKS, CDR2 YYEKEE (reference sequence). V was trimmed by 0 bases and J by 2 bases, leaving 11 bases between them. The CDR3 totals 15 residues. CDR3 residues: CASSLGGRLQETQYF. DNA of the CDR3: TGTGCCAGCAGCTTGGGTGGCAGGTTACAAGAGACCCAGTACTTC.

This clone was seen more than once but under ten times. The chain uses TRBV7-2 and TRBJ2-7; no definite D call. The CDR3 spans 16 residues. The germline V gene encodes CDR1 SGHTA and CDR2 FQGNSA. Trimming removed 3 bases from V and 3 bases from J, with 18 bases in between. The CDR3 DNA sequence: TGTGCCAGCAGCTTTCGTGGAAGCGCGCCTGTCTACGAGCAGTACTTC. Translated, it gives CASSFRGSAPVYEQYF.

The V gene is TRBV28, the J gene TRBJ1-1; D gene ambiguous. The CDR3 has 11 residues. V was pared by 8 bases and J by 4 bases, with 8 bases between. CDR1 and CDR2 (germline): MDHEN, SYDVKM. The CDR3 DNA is TGTGCCAGCTTCTCGTCCACTGAAGCTTTCTTT. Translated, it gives CASFSSTEAFF.

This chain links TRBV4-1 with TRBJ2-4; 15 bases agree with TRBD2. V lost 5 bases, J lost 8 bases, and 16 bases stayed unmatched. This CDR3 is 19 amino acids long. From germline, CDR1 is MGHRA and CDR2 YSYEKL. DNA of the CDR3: TGCGCCAGCAGCTCTAGACAGAGCGGACTAGCGGGAGGGCGAGACATTCAGTACTTC. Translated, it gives CASSSRQSGLAGGRDIQYF.

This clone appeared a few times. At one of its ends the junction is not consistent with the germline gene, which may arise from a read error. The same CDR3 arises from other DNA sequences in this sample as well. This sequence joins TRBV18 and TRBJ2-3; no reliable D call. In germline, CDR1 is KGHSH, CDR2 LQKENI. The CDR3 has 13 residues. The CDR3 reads CASSPPGADTQYF. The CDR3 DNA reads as TGTGCCAGCTCTCCACCAGGTGCAGATACGCAGTATTTT.

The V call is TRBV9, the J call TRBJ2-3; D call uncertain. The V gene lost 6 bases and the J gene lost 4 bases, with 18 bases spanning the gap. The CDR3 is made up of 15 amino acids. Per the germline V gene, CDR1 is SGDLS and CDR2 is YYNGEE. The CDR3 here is CASNLSPSAADTQYF. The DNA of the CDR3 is TGTGCCAGCAACTTAAGCCCCTCCGCGGCAGATACGCAGTATTTT.